Following are 24 T cell receptor beta chains from one sample sequenced in a study of cytomegalovirus exposure and HLA in healthy donors. PCR employed 60 Vbeta and 13 Jbeta primers. Clones were sequenced by immunoSEQ multiplex PCR, and TCRdb holds only the in-frame ones, with some missing. Of about 120,000 clones in the sample, more than 70% were seen once. Sequenced: PBMCs. The source is a man between 45 and 60 years old in good health and CMV-seronegative.

In this sample, this clone turned up a few times. This chain joins TRBV5-6 and TRBJ2-7; tentative D call: TRBD2 (5 bases). V was clipped by 7 bases and J by 4 bases, with 15 bases between them. The CDR3 loop spans 13 amino acids. Germline V lookup: CDR1 SGHDT, CDR2 YYEEEE. CDR3 residues: CASGSGGGYEQYF. Here the CDR3 DNA reads TGTGCCAGCGGCTCAGGAGGCGGATACGAGCAGTACTTC. The full variable domain, rest sourced from reference TRBV5-6 and TRBJ2-7, is DAGVTQSPTHLIKTRGQQVTLRCSPKSGHDTVSWYQQALGQGPQFIFQYYEEEERQRGNFPDRFSGHQFPNYSSELNVNALLLGDSALYLCASGSGGGYEQYFGPGTRLTVT.

The chain recombines TRBV5-1 with TRBJ2-1; TRBD1 matches at 7 bases. The CDR3 extends over 14 amino acids. The germline V gene encodes CDR1 SGHRS and CDR2 YFSETQ. Trimming removed 0 bases from V and 8 bases from J; junction bases left unmatched: 5. The DNA for the CDR3 is TGCGCCAGCAGCTTGGCAGGGGGTAGGTATGAGCAGTTCTTC. It is translated as CASSLAGGRYEQFF.

The chain couples TRBV6-5 to TRBJ2-2; 8 bases fit TRBD2. CDR1 is MNHEY and CDR2 is SVGAGI in the germline V gene. The CDR3 is made up of 16 amino acids. J lost 4 bases, V lost 0 bases, and 4 bases had no gene match. The CDR3 region has the DNA TGTGCCAGCAGTTACTCCGGGGGGGCGGGCACCGGGGAGCTGTTTTTT. Translating it yields CASSYSGGAGTGELFF.

This clone appeared once. CDR3 nucleotides: TGTGCCAGCAGCTTAGCGGCGGCCGGGGAGCAGTACTTC. Translated, it gives CASSLAAAGEQYF. V gene TRBV11-2 combines with J gene TRBJ2-7, with no clear D. V dropped 1 base and J dropped 7 bases, with 11 bases sitting between them. The CDR3 consists of 13 residues. Germline CDR1 and CDR2: SGHAT and FQNNGV.

This chain connects TRBV19 to TRBJ1-5, with D unresolved. Germline values: CDR1 LNHDA, CDR2 SQIVND (reference sequence). Trimming pared 5 bases from V and 0 bases from J, leaving 11 bases between. This CDR3 has 15 amino acids. The CDR3 DNA reads as TGTGCCAGTAGTCTCCGACATAGTAGCAATCAGCCCCAGCATTTT. Translating it yields CASSLRHSSNQPQHF. The full variable domain, in which reference TRBV19 and TRBJ1-5 provide the parts outside the CDR3, is DGGITQSPKYLFRKEGQNVTLSCEQNLNHDAMYWYRQDPGQGLRLIYYSQIVNDFQKGDIAEGYSVSREKKESFPLTVTSAQKNPTAFYLCASSLRHSSNQPQHFGDGTRLSIL.

The gene calls are TRBV21-1 and TRBJ2-1; the listed D gene, TRBD2, was not tested against the DNA. TRBV21-1 corresponds to a pseudogene. This CDR3 spans 15 amino acids. The CDR3 coding sequence is TGTGCCAGCAGCATCCACGTCCCCCCCGGGGATGAGCAGTTCTTC. It yields the protein CASSIHVPPGDEQFF.

This clone was counted only a few times. V usage is TRBV18 and J usage is TRBJ2-2; 10 bases map to TRBD2. Losses at the gene ends were 2 bases for V and 3 bases for J; bases not matched to a gene: 0. Germline V gene data show CDR1 as KGHSH and CDR2 as LQKENI. CDR3 length equals 15 residues. CDR3 residues: CASSPGLADTGELFF. CDR3 DNA sequence: TGTGCCAGCTCACCAGGACTAGCGGACACCGGGGAGCTGTTTTTT. Supplemented by reference TRBV18 and TRBJ2-2, the full variable domain reads NAGVMQNPRHLVRRRGQEARLRCSPMKGHSHVYWYRQLPEEGLKFMVYLQKENIIDESGMPKERFSAEFPKEGPSILRIQQVVRGDSAAYFCASSPGLADTGELFFGEGSRLTVL.

The V and J genes are TRBV4-2 and TRBJ2-7, with TRBD1 identical over 8 bases. Germline-derived CDR1 and CDR2 are LGHNA and YNFKEQ. Germline trimming cut 4 bases from V and 4 bases from J; bases unmatched to any gene: 6. The CDR3 totals 14 residues. CDR3 in DNA: TGTGCCAGCAGCCTGGGACAGGAGCCGTACGAGCAGTACTTC. Translation gives CASSLGQEPYEQYF.

Only one count was recorded for this clone. This chain links TRBV5-5 with TRBJ1-2; no definite D call. The CDR3 covers 13 residues. The germline CDR1 and CDR2 sequences are SGHKS and YYEKEE (reference sequence). V was cut by 3 bases and J by 8 bases, with 14 bases left in between. The CDR3 nucleotides read TGTGCCAGCAGCTCGGACTCCCCTATAGGCTACACCTTC. Protein sequence: CASSSDSPIGYTF.

For the CDR3, the DNA is TGTGCCAGCAGTTTGCAGCAAAGGTACAGCTCCTACGAGCAGTACTTC. Translated: CASSLQQRYSSYEQYF. This chain links TRBV28 with TRBJ2-7; D uncertain. The CDR3 is made up of 16 amino acids. V shed 3 bases and J shed 0 bases, with 15 bases lying between them. CDR1 and CDR2 (germline): MDHEN, SYDVKM.

V usage is TRBV11-2 and J usage is TRBJ1-5, with D uncertain. Looked up from germline, CDR1 is SGHAT and CDR2 is FQNNGV. The CDR3 covers 14 residues. V gave up 0 bases and J gave up 7 bases, with 10 bases separating them. The CDR3 spells CASSLDREVQPQHF. CDR3 sequence (DNA): TGTGCCAGCAGCTTAGATCGGGAGGTCCAGCCCCAGCATTTT.

The chain is built from TRBV7-8 and TRBJ2-3; 7 bases align to TRBD1. Germline assignment: CDR1 SGHVS and CDR2 FQNEAQ. The V gene end was trimmed by 0 bases and the J gene end by 4 bases; junction bases not matched to a gene: 7. The CDR3 runs to 16 residues. This CDR3 reads CASSLAPVGGSDTQYF. Written as DNA, the CDR3 is TGTGCCAGCAGCTTAGCGCCTGTAGGGGGCTCAGATACGCAGTATTTT. Combining the CDR3 with reference TRBV7-8 and TRBJ2-3 gives the whole variable domain GAGVSQSPRYKVAKRGQDVALRCDPISGHVSLFWYQQALGQGPEFLTYFQNEAQLDKSGLPSDRFFAERPEGSVSTLKIQRTQQEDSAVYLCASSLAPVGGSDTQYFGPGTRLTVL.

This chain joins TRBV19 and TRBJ2-3, with 15 bases fitting TRBD2. Trimming removed 4 bases from V and 5 bases from J; junction bases left unmatched: 10. CDR3 length: 18 residues. Germline V gene data show CDR1 as LNHDA and CDR2 as SQIVND (reference sequence). CDR3 bases: TGTGCCAGTAGTACCAGGACTAGCGGGAGGGTACCCCAAGATACGCAGTATTTT. Protein sequence: CASSTRTSGRVPQDTQYF.

V usage is TRBV10-3 and J usage is TRBJ1-1, with D possibly being TRBD1 (6 bases). The CDR3 contains 11 residues. CDR1 and CDR2 (germline): ENHRY, SYGVKD. Trimming took off 4 bases at V and 7 bases at J, with 7 bases between the two ends. This CDR3 is CAISADSEAFF. The CDR3 DNA is TGTGCCATCAGTGCGGACAGTGAAGCTTTCTTT.

This clone was picked up a small number of times. This chain joins TRBV6-5 and TRBJ2-7; 9 bases match TRBD1. Trimming removed 5 bases from V and 6 bases from J; junction bases left unmatched: 8. The CDR3 extends over 14 amino acids. Germline V gene sequence: CDR1 MNHEY, CDR2 SVGAGI. The CDR3 nucleotides read TGTGCCAGCAGTGATTGGACAGGGGACATCGAGCAGTACTTC. Translated, it gives CASSDWTGDIEQYF.

A remark on this clone: The sample contains more than one DNA sequence encoding this CDR3. J is TRBJ1-5 and V is TRBV5-1; 7 nucleotides agree with TRBD1. The CDR3 covers 15 residues. Germline CDR1 is SGHRS and CDR2 is YFSETQ. V dropped 0 bases and J dropped 2; count of bases not matched to a gene: 2. The CDR3 loop is CASSLGQGGNQPQHF. In DNA, the CDR3 is TGCGCCAGCAGCTTGGGACAGGGAGGCAATCAGCCCCAGCATTTT.

The rearrangement joins TRBV5-6 to TRBJ2-5; 7 bases are shared with TRBD2. The germline gives CDR1 SGHDT, CDR2 YYEEEE. J gave up 4 bases and V 0 bases, and 3 bases lay outside the gene matches. This CDR3 has 14 residues. The CDR3 is CASSLAGRGETQYF. CDR3 coding DNA: TGTGCCAGCAGCTTGGCTGGGAGGGGAGAGACCCAGTACTTC.

About this clone itself: The same CDR3 also results from other DNA sequences found in this sample. The gene calls are TRBV5-5 and TRBJ1-1; 7 bases are shared with TRBD1. Germline V gene sequence: CDR1 SGHKS, CDR2 YYEKEE (reference sequence). CDR3 size: 13 residues. V gave up 4 bases and J gave up 2 bases; unmatched junction bases: 2. Written as DNA, the CDR3 is TGTGCCAGCAGCAGGACAGGCAACACTGAAGCTTTCTTT. It is translated as CASSRTGNTEAFF. The full variable domain, in which reference TRBV5-5 and TRBJ1-1 provide the parts outside the CDR3, is DAGVTQSPTHLIKTRGQQVTLRCSPISGHKSVSWYQQVLGQGPQFIFQYYEKEERGRGNFPDRFSARQFPNYSSELNVNALLLGDSALYLCASSRTGNTEAFFGQGTRLTVV.

The table lists this clone with a few counts. The rearrangement joins TRBV29-1 to TRBJ2-7; TRBD1 matches 10 bases. The germline V gene encodes CDR1 SQVTM and CDR2 ANQGSEA. Trimming cost V 4 bases and J 5 bases; bases outside gene matches: 5. The CDR3 has 13 amino acids. CDR3 sequence: CSVAGQGWNEQYF. DNA of the CDR3: TGCAGCGTTGCGGGACAGGGGTGGAACGAGCAGTACTTC.

The CDR3 protein is CASQRGYGYTF. Written as DNA, the CDR3 is TGTGCCAGTCAAAGGGGCTATGGCTACACCTTC. The chain combines TRBV19 with TRBJ1-2, with D perhaps TRBD1 (5 bases). Germline V lookup: CDR1 LNHDA, CDR2 SQIVND (reference sequence). There are 11 residues in the CDR3. The V gene lost 8 bases and the J gene lost 4 bases, with 8 bases spanning the gap.

This chain connects TRBV27 to TRBJ1-2, with TRBD1 identical over 9 bases. CDR3 size: 14 residues. Losses at the gene ends were 2 bases for V and 8 bases for J; bases not matched to a gene: 6. Germline V CDR1 and CDR2: MNHEY, SMNVEV (reference sequence). CDR3 in DNA: TGTGCCAGCAGTTTACAGGGACAGGGTCACGGCTACACCTTC. It codes for CASSLQGQGHGYTF.

The V call is TRBV11-2, the J call TRBJ1-1, with D unclear. Germline V CDR1 and CDR2: SGHAT, FQNNGV. The CDR3 extends over 13 amino acids. Trimming pared 1 base from V and 1 base from J, leaving 4 bases between. The CDR3 sequence is CASSLGGNTEAFF. The CDR3 DNA follows: TGTGCCAGCAGCTTAGGAGGGAACACTGAAGCTTTCTTT.

This chain connects TRBV7-3 to TRBJ2-2; TRBD2 agrees at 7 bases. V shed 4 bases, J shed 3 bases, and the junction held 2 bases outside the gene matches. The germline CDR1 and CDR2 sequences are SGHTA and FQGTGA. The CDR3 extends over 14 amino acids. The CDR3 nucleotides are TGTGCCAGCAGCTGGGGGGGAGACACCGGGGAGCTGTTTTTT. Amino acid sequence: CASSWGGDTGELFF.

V and J are TRBV5-4 and TRBJ2-1; 7 bases are shared with TRBD1. The V gene end was trimmed by 5 bases and the J gene end by 9 bases; junction bases not matched to a gene: 8. CDR1 is SGHNT, CDR2 YYREEE, per germline (reference sequence). The CDR3 has 13 amino acids. Here the CDR3 reads CASSITGAGEQFF. Written as DNA, the CDR3 is TGTGCCAGCAGTATTACAGGGGCTGGTGAGCAGTTCTTC.